These T cell receptor beta chains were read from a single sample in a study of blood T cells in healthy people across ages. In TCRdb, the 5' RACE reads were re-called with MiXCR into one record per CDR3 protein. The data show fewer than 750,000 distinct CDR3 sequences, with less than 60% seen just once and approximately 23% held by the top ten. Sequenced sample: blood. The receptor set was obtained from an elderly man in good health. Both conserved end residues are part of each CDR3. A D gene is named only where the DNA matches it firmly. For some rows the clone size is stated as once, few or many, or as a class when expanded; others skip it.

v_call,clone_size,d_call,j_call,cdr3_aa,cdr3_nt
TRBV6-1,few,NA,TRBJ2-7,CATYLANRISYEQYF,TGTGCCACCTATCTAGCGAACCGAATCTCCTACGAGCAGTACTTC
TRBV5-1,NA,NA,TRBJ1-2,CASSLREKGVYGYTF,TGCGCCAGCAGCTTGAGGGAAAAGGGGGTCTATGGCTACACCTTC
TRBV6-2/TRBV6-3,NA,NA,TRBJ2-7,CASSESGYEQYF,TGTGCCAGCAGTGAGAGCGGCTACGAGCAGTACTTC
TRBV15,few,TRBD2,TRBJ2-7,CATRSTSRDSYEQYF,TGTGCCACCAGGTCGACTAGCCGAGATTCCTACGAGCAGTACTTC
TRBV12-3/TRBV12-4,few,TRBD2,TRBJ2-7,CASSFQRDALYEQYF,TGTGCCAGCAGTTTCCAGCGGGATGCCCTCTACGAGCAGTACTTC
TRBV7-2,NA,TRBD1,TRBJ1-3,CASSFPGTVSGNTIYF,TGTGCCAGCAGCTTCCCCGGGACAGTCTCTGGAAACACCATATATTTT
TRBV20-1,few,TRBD2,TRBJ2-5,CSARAGVLETQYF,TGCAGTGCTAGGGCGGGAGTCCTGGAGACCCAGTACTTC
TRBV6-6,NA,TRBD1,TRBJ1-2,CASRQGAGSYGYTF,TGTGCCAGCAGACAGGGGGCGGGGAGCTATGGCTACACCTTC
TRBV27,few,NA,TRBJ1-1,CASSLSRNTEAFF,TGTGCCAGCAGTTTGTCCAGGAACACTGAAGCTTTCTTT
TRBV12-3/TRBV12-4,NA,NA,TRBJ1-2,CASRTGFDGYTF,TGTGCCAGCAGAACAGGGTTCGATGGCTACACCTTC
TRBV5-6,few,NA,TRBJ2-3,CASSLGGLDTQYF,TGTGCCAGCAGCTTGGGAGGACTAGATACGCAGTATTTT
TRBV6-6,many,TRBD2,TRBJ2-3,CASRPGLAASTDTQYF,TGTGCCAGCAGACCGGGACTAGCGGCCAGCACAGATACGCAGTATTTT
TRBV4-2,NA,NA,TRBJ2-3,CASSPGGSGTDTQYF,TGTGCCAGCAGCCCCGGGGGTAGCGGCACAGATACGCAGTATTTT
TRBV24-1,NA,NA,TRBJ2-7,CATSDQYEQYF,TGTGCCACCAGTGACCAGTACGAGCAGTACTTC
TRBV7-2,NA,TRBD2,TRBJ2-3,CASSPLAGEIDTQYF,TGTGCCAGCAGCCCACTAGCGGGAGAAATAGATACGCAGTATTTT
TRBV7-2,few,NA,TRBJ2-5,CASSWAGNFQETQYF,TGTGCCAGCAGCTGGGCGGGAAATTTCCAAGAGACCCAGTACTTC
TRBV20-1,NA,TRBD2,TRBJ2-4,CSAPWTSGQNIQYF,TGCAGTGCTCCCTGGACTAGCGGACAAAACATTCAGTACTTC
TRBV7-2,NA,NA,TRBJ2-1,CASSPGQLEQFF,TGTGCCAGCAGCCCTGGACAGTTAGAGCAGTTCTTC
TRBV5-5,NA,NA,TRBJ2-7,CASSFETDSYEQYF,TGTGCCAGCAGCTTTGAGACTGACTCCTACGAGCAGTACTTC
TRBV30,NA,NA,TRBJ1-5,CAWSPRSNQPQHF,TGTGCCTGGAGTCCGAGGAGCAATCAGCCCCAGCATTTT
TRBV9,few,NA,TRBJ2-1,CASSVGERNEQFF,TGTGCCAGCAGCGTAGGGGAAAGGAATGAGCAGTTCTTC
TRBV5-1,NA,NA,TRBJ2-1,CASRSQGSSYNEQFF,TGCGCCAGCAGGTCACAGGGATCCTCCTACAATGAGCAGTTCTTC
TRBV7-2,NA,NA,TRBJ2-1,CTSSLVGGGSYNEQFF,TGTACCAGCAGCTTAGTTGGTGGTGGCAGTTACAATGAGCAGTTCTTC
TRBV20-1,NA,TRBD2,TRBJ2-7,CSARSTQTSGGFYEQYF,TGCAGTGCTAGATCCACCCAGACTAGCGGGGGGTTCTACGAGCAGTACTTC
TRBV7-6,NA,NA,TRBJ1-1,CASGLQMNTEAFF,TGTGCCAGCGGCCTGCAGATGAACACTGAAGCTTTCTTT
TRBV20-1,NA,NA,TRBJ2-5,CSASLQGSFIQYF,TGCAGTGCTAGCCTACAGGGATCTTTTATCCAGTACTTC
TRBV6-5,few,NA,TRBJ2-5,CASRVGLQETQYF,TGTGCCAGCAGGGTGGGACTCCAAGAGACCCAGTACTTC
TRBV2,few,TRBD2,TRBJ2-1,CASSEAITGGSEQFF,TGTGCCAGCAGTGAAGCAATTACGGGGGGGAGTGAGCAGTTCTTC
TRBV28,NA,NA,TRBJ2-3,CASSLPAWETQYF,TGTGCCAGCAGTTTGCCTGCCTGGGAGACGCAGTATTTT
TRBV10-2,NA,NA,TRBJ2-5,CASSESLASAETQYF,TGCGCCAGCAGTGAGTCCCTAGCCAGTGCGGAGACCCAGTACTTC
TRBV27,few,TRBD1,TRBJ1-4,CASSLWTGDGELFF,TGTGCCAGCAGTTTGTGGACAGGGGATGGAGAACTGTTTTTT
TRBV7-2,many,NA,TRBJ2-5,CASSLAPPETQYF,TGTGCCAGCAGCTTAGCGCCCCCAGAGACCCAGTACTTC
TRBV6-2/TRBV6-3,NA,NA,TRBJ2-1,CASSSWGYNEQFF,TGTGCCAGCAGTTCGTGGGGCTACAATGAGCAGTTCTTC
TRBV6-6,many,NA,TRBJ1-5,CASSYTRQTYSNQPQHF,TGTGCCAGCAGTTACACTCGACAGACTTATAGCAATCAGCCCCAGCATTTT
TRBV6-6,NA,TRBD1,TRBJ2-7,CASSRDRGGYEQYF,TGTGCCAGCAGTAGAGACAGGGGTGGCTACGAGCAGTACTTC
TRBV4-2,NA,TRBD1,TRBJ1-2,CASSRGAGGNYGYTF,TGTGCCAGCAGCCGGGGGGCAGGGGGCAACTATGGCTACACCTTC
TRBV6-5,NA,TRBD2,TRBJ2-1,CASSFRTSGRDEQFF,TGTGCCAGCAGTTTCCGGACTAGCGGGAGGGATGAGCAGTTCTTC
TRBV18,NA,NA,TRBJ2-7,CASSPAGNMGEQYF,TGTGCCAGCTCACCAGCCGGGAACATGGGCGAGCAGTACTTC
TRBV12-3/TRBV12-4,NA,NA,TRBJ2-6,CASSFDRIRPGANVLTF,TGTGCCAGCAGTTTTGACAGGATCCGGCCTGGGGCCAACGTCCTGACTTTC
TRBV20-1,NA,NA,TRBJ2-1,CSARAGHRHEQFF,TGCAGCGCCAGGGCGGGACATCGGCATGAGCAGTTCTTC
TRBV4-1,NA,NA,TRBJ1-4,CASSQEVVGKLFF,TGCGCCAGCAGTCAGGAGGTGGTTGGAAAACTGTTTTTT
TRBV10-3,NA,TRBD2,TRBJ2-7,CAISESPGLAGENYEQYF,TGTGCCATCAGTGAGTCACCGGGACTAGCGGGAGAAAACTACGAGCAGTACTTC
TRBV5-1,NA,NA,TRBJ2-2,CASSSVADSNTGELFF,TGCGCCAGCAGCTCCGTGGCGGACAGCAACACCGGGGAGCTGTTTTTT
TRBV9,NA,TRBD2,TRBJ2-7,CASSVVGGSEQYF,TGTGCCAGCAGCGTAGTGGGAGGGTCCGAGCAGTACTTC
TRBV20-1,NA,TRBD2,TRBJ2-3,CSAVPGTSRSTDTQYF,TGCAGTGCTGTTCCCGGGACTAGCAGATCCACAGATACGCAGTATTTT
TRBV3-1,NA,TRBD2,TRBJ2-1,CASSQGGLAGVEQFF,TGTGCCAGCAGCCAAGGGGGACTAGCGGGAGTTGAGCAGTTCTTC
TRBV7-8,NA,NA,TRBJ1-1,CASSLARMNTEAFF,TGTGCCAGCAGCTTAGCGCGGATGAACACTGAAGCTTTCTTT